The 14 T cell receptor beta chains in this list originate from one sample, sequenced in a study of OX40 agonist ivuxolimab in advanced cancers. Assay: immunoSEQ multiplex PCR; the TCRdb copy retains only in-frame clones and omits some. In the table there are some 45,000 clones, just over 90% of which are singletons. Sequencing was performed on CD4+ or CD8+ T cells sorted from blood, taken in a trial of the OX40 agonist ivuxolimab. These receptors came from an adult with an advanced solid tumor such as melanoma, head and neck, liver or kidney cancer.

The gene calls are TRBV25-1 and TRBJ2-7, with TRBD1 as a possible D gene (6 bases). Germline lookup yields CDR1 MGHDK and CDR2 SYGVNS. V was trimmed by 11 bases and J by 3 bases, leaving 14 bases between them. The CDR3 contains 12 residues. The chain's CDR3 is CASAQGNYEQYF. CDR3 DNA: TGTGCCTCGGCACAGGGCAACTACGAGCAGTACTTC.

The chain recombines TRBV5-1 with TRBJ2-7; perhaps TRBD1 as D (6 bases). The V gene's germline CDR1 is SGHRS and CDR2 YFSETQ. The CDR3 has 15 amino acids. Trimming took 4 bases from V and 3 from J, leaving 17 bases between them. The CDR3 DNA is TGCGCCAGCAGCCGGAGGTGGGACACGAACTACGAGCAGTACTTC. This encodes CASSRRWDTNYEQYF.

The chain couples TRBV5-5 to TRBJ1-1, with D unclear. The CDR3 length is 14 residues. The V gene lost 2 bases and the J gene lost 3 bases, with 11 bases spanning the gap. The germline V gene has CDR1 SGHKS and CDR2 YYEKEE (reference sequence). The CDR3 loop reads CASSLRETYTEAFF. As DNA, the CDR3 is TGTGCCAGCAGCTTACGTGAAACCTACACTGAAGCTTTCTTT.

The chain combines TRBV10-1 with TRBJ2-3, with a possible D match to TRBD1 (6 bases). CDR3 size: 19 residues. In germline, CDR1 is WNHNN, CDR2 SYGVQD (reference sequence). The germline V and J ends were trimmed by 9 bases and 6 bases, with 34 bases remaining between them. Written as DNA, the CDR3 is TGCGCCAGTCCCTCTGGGGAGCTTATAGTGGGGGCGACGGCGGATACGCAGTATTTT. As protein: CASPSGELIVGATADTQYF.

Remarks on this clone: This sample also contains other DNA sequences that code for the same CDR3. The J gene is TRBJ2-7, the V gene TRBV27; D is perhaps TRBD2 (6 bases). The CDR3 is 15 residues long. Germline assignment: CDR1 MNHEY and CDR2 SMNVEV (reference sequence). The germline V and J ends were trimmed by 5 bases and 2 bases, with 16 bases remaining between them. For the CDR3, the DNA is TGTGCCAGCAGTCCTTATAGCGGAGCCCCCTACGAGCAGTACTTC. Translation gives CASSPYSGAPYEQYF.

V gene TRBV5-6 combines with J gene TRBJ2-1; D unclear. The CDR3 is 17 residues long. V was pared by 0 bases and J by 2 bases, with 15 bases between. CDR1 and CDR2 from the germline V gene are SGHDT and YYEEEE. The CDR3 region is CASSLASSGNPYNEQFF. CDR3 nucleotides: TGTGCCAGCAGCTTGGCCAGTTCAGGAAACCCCTACAATGAGCAGTTCTTC. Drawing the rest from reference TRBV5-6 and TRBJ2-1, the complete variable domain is DAGVTQSPTHLIKTRGQQVTLRCSPKSGHDTVSWYQQALGQGPQFIFQYYEEEERQRGNFPDRFSGHQFPNYSSELNVNALLLGDSALYLCASSLASSGNPYNEQFFGPGTRLTVL.

The CDR3 nucleotides read TGCGCCAGCAGCTTGGTGGCGGCTACGGGCACTGAAGCTTTCTTT. This codes for CASSLVAATGTEAFF. This chain connects TRBV5-1 to TRBJ1-1; D is unresolved. The V and J ends lost 0 bases and 4 bases respectively, with 13 bases between them. This CDR3 spans 15 amino acids. Germline assignment: CDR1 SGHRS and CDR2 YFSETQ.

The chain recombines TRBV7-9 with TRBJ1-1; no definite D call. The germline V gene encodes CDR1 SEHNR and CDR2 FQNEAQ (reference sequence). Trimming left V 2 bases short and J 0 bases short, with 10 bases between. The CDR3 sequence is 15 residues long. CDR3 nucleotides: TGTGCCAGCAGCTTATCCGGGATCATGAACACTGAAGCTTTCTTT. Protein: CASSLSGIMNTEAFF.

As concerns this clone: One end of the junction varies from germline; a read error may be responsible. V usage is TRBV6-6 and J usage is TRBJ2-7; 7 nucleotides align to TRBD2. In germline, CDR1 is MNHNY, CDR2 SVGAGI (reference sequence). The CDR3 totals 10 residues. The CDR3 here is CASMGEGPSF. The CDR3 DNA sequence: TGTGCCAGCATGGGGGAGGGCCCCTCCTTC.

The CDR3 region has the DNA TGTGCCAGCAAGGGTTTTGCGAATGAAAAACTGTTTTTT. Encoded protein: CASKGFANEKLFF. The V and J genes are TRBV6-5 and TRBJ1-4; D not certain. V was shortened by 7 bases and J by 5 bases, with 11 bases between the two germline ends. The germline gives CDR1 MNHEY, CDR2 SVGAGI. The CDR3 sequence is 13 residues long.

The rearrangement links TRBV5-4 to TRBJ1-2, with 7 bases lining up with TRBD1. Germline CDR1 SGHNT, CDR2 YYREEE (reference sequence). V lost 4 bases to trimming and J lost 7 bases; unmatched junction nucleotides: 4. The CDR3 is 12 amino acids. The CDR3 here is CASSPGTVGYTF. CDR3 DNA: TGTGCCAGCAGCCCAGGGACAGTTGGCTACACCTTC.

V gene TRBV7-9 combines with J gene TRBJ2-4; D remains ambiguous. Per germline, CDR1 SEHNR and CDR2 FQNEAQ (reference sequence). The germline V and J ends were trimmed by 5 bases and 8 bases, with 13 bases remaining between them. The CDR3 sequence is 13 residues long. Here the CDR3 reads CASSISAFDIQYF. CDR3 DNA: TGTGCCAGCAGCATAAGCGCATTTGACATTCAGTACTTC. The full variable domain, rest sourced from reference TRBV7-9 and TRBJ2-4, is DTGVSQNPRHKITKRGQNVTFRCDPISEHNRLYWYRQTLGQGPEFLTYFQNEAQLEKSRLLSDRFSAERPKGSFSTLEIQRTEQGDSAMYLCASSISAFDIQYFGAGTRLSVL.

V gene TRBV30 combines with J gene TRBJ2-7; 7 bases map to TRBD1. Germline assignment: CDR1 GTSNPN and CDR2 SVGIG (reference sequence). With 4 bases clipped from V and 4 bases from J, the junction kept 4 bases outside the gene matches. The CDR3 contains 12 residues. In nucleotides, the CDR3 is TGTGCCTGGAAGGGACAGAGATACGAGCAGTACTTC. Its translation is CAWKGQRYEQYF.

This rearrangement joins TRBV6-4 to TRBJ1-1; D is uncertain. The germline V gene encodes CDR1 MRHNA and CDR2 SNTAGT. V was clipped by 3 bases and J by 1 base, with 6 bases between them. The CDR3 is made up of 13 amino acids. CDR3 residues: CASSEGWNTEAFF. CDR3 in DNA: TGTGCCAGCAGTGAAGGATGGAACACTGAAGCTTTCTTT.